The rows below give T cell receptor beta chains drawn from one sample of a study of cytomegalovirus exposure and HLA in healthy donors. This table comes from immunoSEQ multiplex PCR, and its TCRdb copy is limited to in-frame clones, with some not included. Here the sample table reports just over 40,000 clones. Sequences were obtained from PBMCs. These receptors all come from a man younger than 45 in good health and CMV-seronegative. Both conserved end residues are part of each CDR3. D genes are given only for firm matches.

TRBV2	TRBD1	TRBJ1-1	TGTGCCAGCAGAGCAAAGACAGGGCTGGTCACTGAAGCTTTCTTT	CASRAKTGLVTEAFF
TRBV5-1	TRBD1	TRBJ1-4	TGCGCCAGCAGTCGGTCCGGGACAGGGGTTGAAAAACTGTTTTTT	CASSRSGTGVEKLFF
TRBV5-1	NA	TRBJ1-2	TGCGCCAGCAGCTGGGACAAGGCCTATGGCTACACCTTC	CASSWDKAYGYTF
TRBV2	NA	TRBJ2-7	TGTGCCAGCAGTGAAAGACTAAACTACGAGCAGTACTTC	CASSERLNYEQYF
TRBV7-3	NA	TRBJ2-7	TGTGCCAGCAGCTTAACCGGGACAAAAACTTACGAGCAGTACTTC	CASSLTGTKTYEQYF
TRBV29-1	TRBD1	TRBJ1-2	TGCAGCGTTGAAGACCGTGGCAGGGGGAACTATGGCTACACCTTC	CSVEDRGRGNYGYTF
TRBV10-2	NA	TRBJ1-3	TGCGCCAGCAGTGAGACCCAGGGGACTGGAAACACCATATATTTT	CASSETQGTGNTIYF
TRBV6-5	TRBD1	TRBJ1-5	TGTGCCAGCAGTCCCGGGACAGGGAGTTATCAGCCCCAGCATTTT	CASSPGTGSYQPQHF
TRBV6-1	TRBD1	TRBJ2-1	TGTGCCAGCAGGGGACAGGGGGGAAATGAGCAGTTCTTC	CASRGQGGNEQFF
TRBV30	TRBD2	TRBJ2-4	TGTGCCTGGAGAACTAGCGGGAGTAACATTCAGTACTTC	CAWRTSGSNIQYF
TRBV18	NA	TRBJ2-1	TGTGCCAGCTCACCACCGGACAGCGATTACAATGAGCAGTTCTTC	CASSPPDSDYNEQFF
TRBV29-1	TRBD1	TRBJ1-1	TGCAGCGTTGAAGAACACAGGGGGGGTGAAGCTTTCTTT	CSVEEHRGGEAFF
TRBV6-1	TRBD1	TRBJ2-7	TGTGCCAGCAAGGGACAGGGAGTCTACGAGCAGTACTTC	CASKGQGVYEQYF
TRBV30	NA	TRBJ1-1	TGTGCCTGGAGTGGACAGGAAAACACTGAAGCTTTCTTT	CAWSGQENTEAFF
TRBV7-2	NA	TRBJ2-1	TGTGCCAGCAGCTTAGCGCTGTCCCGGGATAATGAGCAGTTCTTC	CASSLALSRDNEQFF
TRBV15	TRBD2	TRBJ2-5	TGTGCCACCAGCAGAGTTAGCGGGGGGGACCAAGAGACCCAGTACTTC	CATSRVSGGDQETQYF
TRBV29-1	NA	TRBJ2-5	TGCAGCGGAACACATTTCCAAGAGACCCAGTACTTC	CSGTHFQETQYF
TRBV7-8	TRBD2	TRBJ2-1	TGTGCCAGCAGCTTGGGGGTTAGCGGGAGCTCCTACAATGAGCAGTTCTTC	CASSLGVSGSSYNEQFF
TRBV30	NA	TRBJ2-2	TGTGCCTGGACCCGACTAGAGCGTAGTCCCGGGGAGCTGTTTTTT	CAWTRLERSPGELFF
TRBV5-1	NA	TRBJ2-7	TGCGCCAGCAGCTTGGTGCAGGGTGCGTACGAGCAGTACTTC	CASSLVQGAYEQYF
TRBV5-4	NA	TRBJ2-3	TGTGCCAGCAGCTTTGGGGCCAGGGGGGCAGATACGCAGTATTTT	CASSFGARGADTQYF
TRBV4-3	NA	TRBJ2-7	TGCGCCAGCAGCCAAGATCGAGGGACTCCCGCCTACGAGCAGTACTTC	CASSQDRGTPAYEQYF
TRBV5-1	TRBD2	TRBJ2-3	TGCGCCAGCAGCTTGGAAGCGGGGGGGCGGCCAGATACGCAGTATTTT	CASSLEAGGRPDTQYF
TRBV5-5	NA	TRBJ2-7	TGTGCCAGCAGCTCCGGACCCGGGACCTACGAGCAGTACTTC	CASSSGPGTYEQYF
TRBV6-5	NA	TRBJ1-5	TGTGCCAGCAGTTCCTCTCTCGATCAGCCCCAGCATTTT	CASSSSLDQPQHF
TRBV19	NA	TRBJ1-2	TGTGCCAGTAGGCCGTACCGGGAAATCGTCAACTATGGCTACACCTTC	CASRPYREIVNYGYTF
TRBV30	NA	TRBJ2-7	TGTGCCTGGAGGGGGGGTCCCGCCTACGAGCAGTACTTC	CAWRGGPAYEQYF
TRBV27	NA	TRBJ1-4	TGTGCCAGCAGTTCCCTAAAGACTGCGTCTCAGACGAAACTGTTTTTT	CASSSLKTASQTKLFF
TRBV4-1	TRBD1	TRBJ1-1	TGCGCCAGCAGCCAAGATGAGGGGGCATACACTGAAGCTTTCTTT	CASSQDEGAYTEAFF
TRBV6-6	TRBD1	TRBJ2-2	TGTGCCAGCAGTTACACAGGGGGGACTTACACCGGGGAGCTGTTTTTT	CASSYTGGTYTGELFF
TRBV5-1	TRBD2	TRBJ2-7	TGCGCCAGCAGCCCACAGATAAAAACCCGGACTAGCGGAGCCTACGAGCAGTACTTC	CASSPQIKTRTSGAYEQYF
TRBV25-1	TRBD1	TRBJ2-1	TGTGCCAGCAGTGAAGCTGGGGGACAGGGGGGCTCCTACAATGAGCAGTTCTTC	CASSEAGGQGGSYNEQFF
TRBV10-3	TRBD1	TRBJ1-2	TGTGCCATCTCCAGGGGGGCTAACTATGGCTACACCTTC	CAISRGANYGYTF
TRBV7-9	TRBD1	TRBJ1-5	TGTGCCAGCAGCGTAGGGGTCGGGGACAGGGACAATCAGCCCCAGCATTTT	CASSVGVGDRDNQPQHF
TRBV5-1	TRBD1	TRBJ1-1	TGCGCCAGCAGCTTCGGACAGGTTACGAACACTGAAGCTTTCTTT	CASSFGQVTNTEAFF
TRBV9	TRBD1	TRBJ1-1	TGTGCCAGCAGCGTAACAGGGGGTGACACTGAAGCTTTCTTT	CASSVTGGDTEAFF
TRBV6-1	TRBD1	TRBJ1-5	TGTGCCAGCAGTCCAGACCCGACAGGGATTCAGCCCCAGCATTTT	CASSPDPTGIQPQHF
TRBV6-5	NA	TRBJ2-2	TGTGCCAGCAGTTACTCTAGGAGCGGGGAGCTGTTTTTT	CASSYSRSGELFF
TRBV5-8	TRBD2	TRBJ2-7	TGTGCCAGCACAGTGCGCCCAGGGGCGGGGGGTTTCTACGAGCAGTACTTC	CASTVRPGAGGFYEQYF
TRBV4-1	TRBD2	TRBJ2-1	TGCGCCAGCAGCCACCGAACCCCCGGGACTAGCGGGATGGTTGAGCAGTTCTTC	CASSHRTPGTSGMVEQFF
TRBV4-2	TRBD1	TRBJ1-2	TGTGCCAGCAGCCCACTTCAGGGGGGCTTGGAGGGCTACACCTTC	CASSPLQGGLEGYTF
TRBV25-1	TRBD2	TRBJ2-1	TGTGCCAGCAGTGAAGGGCTAGCGGGGGGCCTTGACAATGAGCAGTTCTTC	CASSEGLAGGLDNEQFF
TRBV5-6	TRBD1	TRBJ1-6	TGTGCCAGCAGCTTGGTAGTAGGGACAGGGCAATCACCCCTCCACTTT	CASSLVVGTGQSPLHF
TRBV19	NA	TRBJ2-1	TGTGCCAGTAGGGTCTATTCTAAGAACAATGAGCAGTTCTTC	CASRVYSKNNEQFF
TRBV6-1	NA	TRBJ2-2	TGTGCCAGCAGGCCCGGGACTGCGAACACCGGGGAGCTGTTTTTT	CASRPGTANTGELFF
TRBV29-1	NA	TRBJ1-1	TGCAGCTCCCTACAGGGTAGGACTGAAGCTTTCTTT	CSSLQGRTEAFF
TRBV19	TRBD1	TRBJ1-2	TGTGCCAGAAGATCTGTACAGGGGGCTGGCTACACCTTC	CARRSVQGAGYTF
TRBV19	NA	TRBJ1-3	TGTGCCAGTAGTGCACAGATCTCTGGAAACACCATATATTTT	CASSAQISGNTIYF
TRBV5-6	TRBD1	TRBJ1-6	TGTGCCAGCAGCTTGGGACAGGGACTTTCACCCCTCCACTTT	CASSLGQGLSPLHF
TRBV5-1	TRBD1	TRBJ2-5	TGCGCCAGCAGCCCACCGGGACAGCAAGAGACCCAGTACTTC	CASSPPGQQETQYF
TRBV5-1	TRBD1	TRBJ2-7	TGCGCCAGCAGCCATAGGACAGGGGGAAGCGAGCAGTACTTC	CASSHRTGGSEQYF
TRBV6-1	NA	TRBJ1-1	TGTGCCAGCAGCGACCTCGGACAGAACACTGAAGCTTTCTTT	CASSDLGQNTEAFF
TRBV13	NA	TRBJ1-5	TGTGCCAGCAGCTTCCAGGGCCAGCATTTT	CASSFQGQHF